This T cell receptor beta chain stems from a study of T cell clonotyping in hematopoietic cell transplantation. CDR3 length: 12 residues. The V end lost 6 bases, the J end lost 4 bases, and 9 bases lay between the germline ends. Germline values: CDR1 SNHLY, CDR2 FYNNEI. Concerning this clone itself: Its specificity is unknown.

Some clones are missing from TCRdb's copy, which holds only in-frame ones; the method was immunoSEQ multiplex PCR. The sample lists some 6,000 clones; 89% were seen once. Study observations and caveats: Graft donor and pretransplant recipient Inverse Simpson Index values predicted broader posttransplant TCR diversity.

This material consisted of peripheral blood mononuclear cells, taken 100 days after allogeneic stem cell transplant. The chain employs TRBV2 and TRBJ1-2, with D possibly being TRBD1 (5 bases). This receptor was taken from a male patient in his thirties or forties who had an allogeneic stem cell transplant from an unrelated donor, so the T cells may come from the graft donor. Some clones in this sample may be carry-over from other donors' samples. The CDR3 here is CASSDSFYGYTF. In DNA form, the CDR3 reads TGTGCCAGCAGCGACAGTTTCTATGGCTACACCTTC.